The clone carrying this T cell receptor (beta chain) appeared once. The data originate from a study of blood T cell repertoires in COVID-19. Study at large: Specimens from acute and convalescent COVID-19 originated in the United States, Italy and Spain. Sources were T cells, B-cell-depleted T cells, or PBMCs; the material itself was cDNA or gDNA.

The CDR3 totals 14 residues. The J segment lost 4 bases and the V segment lost 6 bases, leaving 5 bases of the junction unmatched. CDR1 and CDR2 (germline): MNHEY, SVGAGI. In the source study's methods: Quantification of nucleated cells was approximated via reference gene primer amplification. Assay used: immunoSEQ multiplex PCR; TCRdb lists only in-frame clones, some missing. D and trimming come from the DNA, and the V and J calls and clone size come from that table. There are about 260,000 clones in the sample; about 85% occur only once, and approximately 4% lies in the top ten. The J gene is TRBJ2-3, the V gene TRBV6-5, with 9 bases fitting TRBD1. The sample comprised peripheral blood. This TCR derives from a man aged 55 to 70 who had recovered from COVID-19. The CDR3 region is CASRKQGASDTQYF. In DNA, the CDR3 is TGTGCCAGCAGAAAACAGGGGGCATCAGATACGCAGTATTTT.